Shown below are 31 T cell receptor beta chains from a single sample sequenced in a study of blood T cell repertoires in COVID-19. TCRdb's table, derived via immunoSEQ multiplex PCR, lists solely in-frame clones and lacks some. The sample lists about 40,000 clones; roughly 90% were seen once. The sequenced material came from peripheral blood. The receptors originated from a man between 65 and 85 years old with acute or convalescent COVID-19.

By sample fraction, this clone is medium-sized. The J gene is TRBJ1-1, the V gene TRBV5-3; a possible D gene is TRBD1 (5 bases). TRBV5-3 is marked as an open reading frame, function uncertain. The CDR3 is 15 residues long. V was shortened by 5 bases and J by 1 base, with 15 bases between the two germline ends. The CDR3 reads CARSRFGQGNTEAFF. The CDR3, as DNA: TGTGCCAGAAGTCGGTTTGGGCAGGGGAACACTGAAGCTTTCTTT.

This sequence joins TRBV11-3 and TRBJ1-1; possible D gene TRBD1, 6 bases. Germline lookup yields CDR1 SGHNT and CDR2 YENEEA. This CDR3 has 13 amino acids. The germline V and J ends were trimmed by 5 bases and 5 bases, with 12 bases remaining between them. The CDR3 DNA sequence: TGTGCCAGCAGCGCCTGGGGGACAACTGAAGCTTTCTTT. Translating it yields CASSAWGTTEAFF.

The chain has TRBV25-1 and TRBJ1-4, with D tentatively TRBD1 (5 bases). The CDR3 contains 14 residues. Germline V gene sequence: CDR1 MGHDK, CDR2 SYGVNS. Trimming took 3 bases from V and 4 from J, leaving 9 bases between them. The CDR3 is CASSEQGLNEKLFF. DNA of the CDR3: TGTGCCAGCAGTGAGCAGGGCCTTAATGAAAAACTGTTTTTT.

The DNA of the CDR3 is TGTGCCAGAGGGACAGGGAACGAGCAGTACTTC. Translation gives CARGTGNEQYF. The chain employs TRBV2 and TRBJ2-7; 9 positions match TRBD1. The CDR3 spans 11 residues. The trim removed 9 bases at V and 5 bases at J, leaving 2 bases unmatched. The V gene's germline CDR1 is SNHLY and CDR2 FYNNEI.

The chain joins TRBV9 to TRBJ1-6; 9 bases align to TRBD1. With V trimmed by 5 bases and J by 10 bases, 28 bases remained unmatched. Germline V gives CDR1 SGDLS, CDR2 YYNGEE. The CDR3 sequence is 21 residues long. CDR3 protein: CASSGLPSWTGARGLGSPLHF. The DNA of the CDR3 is TGTGCCAGCAGTGGGCTCCCTAGTTGGACAGGGGCAAGGGGCTTAGGGTCACCCCTCCACTTT.

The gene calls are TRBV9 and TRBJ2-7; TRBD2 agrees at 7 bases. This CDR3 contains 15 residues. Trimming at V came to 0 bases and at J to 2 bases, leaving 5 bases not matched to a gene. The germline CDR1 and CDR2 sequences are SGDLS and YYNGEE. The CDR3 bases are TGTGCCAGCAGCGTAGACCCAGCGGGAACCTACGAGCAGTACTTC. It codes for CASSVDPAGTYEQYF.

CDR3 loop: CASNRLAGAGELFF. As DNA, the CDR3 is TGTGCCAGCAACCGGCTAGCGGGAGCCGGGGAGCTGTTTTTT. The chain has TRBV2 and TRBJ2-2; 10 bases are shared with TRBD2. CDR3 length: 14 amino acids. Germline CDR1 and CDR2: SNHLY and FYNNEI. V lost 7 bases to trimming and J lost 6 bases; unmatched junction nucleotides: 5.

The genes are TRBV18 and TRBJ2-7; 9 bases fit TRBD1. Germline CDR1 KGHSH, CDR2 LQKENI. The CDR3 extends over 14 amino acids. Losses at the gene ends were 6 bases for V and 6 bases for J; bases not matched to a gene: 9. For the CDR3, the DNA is TGTGCCAGCTCCCGAAACGACAGGGGGGCCGAGCAGTACTTC. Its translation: CASSRNDRGAEQYF.

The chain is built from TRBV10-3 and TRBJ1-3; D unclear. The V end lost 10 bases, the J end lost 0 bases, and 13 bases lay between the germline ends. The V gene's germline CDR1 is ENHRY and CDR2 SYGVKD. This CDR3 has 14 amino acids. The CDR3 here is CATTGLSSGNTIYF. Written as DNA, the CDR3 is TGTGCCACCACCGGACTTAGCTCTGGAAACACCATATATTTT.

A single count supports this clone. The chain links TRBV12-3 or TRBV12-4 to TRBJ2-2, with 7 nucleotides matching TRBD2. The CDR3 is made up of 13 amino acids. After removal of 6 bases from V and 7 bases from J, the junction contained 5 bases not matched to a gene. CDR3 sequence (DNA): TGTGCCAGCAGCCGAGGGACTAACGGGGAGCTGTTTTTT. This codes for CASSRGTNGELFF.

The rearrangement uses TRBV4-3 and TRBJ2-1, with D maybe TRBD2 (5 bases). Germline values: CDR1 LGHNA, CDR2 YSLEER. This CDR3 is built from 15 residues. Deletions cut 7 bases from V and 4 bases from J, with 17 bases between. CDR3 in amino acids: CASTPSRRRYNEQFF. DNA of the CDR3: TGCGCCAGCACGCCTAGCCGGAGGCGGTACAATGAGCAGTTCTTC.

CDR3 nucleotides: TGTGCCAGCAGCTTAGATCTAGCAGATACGCAGTATTTT. Encoded protein: CASSLDLADTQYF. The rearrangement uses TRBV11-3 and TRBJ2-3; no clear D gene. The V end was cut by 0 bases, the J end by 4 bases, with 5 bases between. The CDR3 is 13 residues long. CDR1 is SGHNT, CDR2 YENEEA, per germline.

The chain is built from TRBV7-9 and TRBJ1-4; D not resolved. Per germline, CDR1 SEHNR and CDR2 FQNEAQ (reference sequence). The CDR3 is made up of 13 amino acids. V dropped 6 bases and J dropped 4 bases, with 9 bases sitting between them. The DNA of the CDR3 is TGTGCCAGCAGTAGCACACTTAATGAAAAACTGTTTTTT. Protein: CASSSTLNEKLFF. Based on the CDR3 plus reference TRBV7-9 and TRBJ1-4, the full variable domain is DTGVSQNPRHKITKRGQNVTFRCDPISEHNRLYWYRQTLGQGPEFLTYFQNEAQLEKSRLLSDRFSAERPKGSFSTLEIQRTEQGDSAMYLCASSSTLNEKLFFGSGTQLSVL.

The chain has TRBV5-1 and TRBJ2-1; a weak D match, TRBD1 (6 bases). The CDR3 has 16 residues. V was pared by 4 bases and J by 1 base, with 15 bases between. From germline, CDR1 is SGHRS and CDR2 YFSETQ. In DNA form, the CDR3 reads TGCGCCAGCAGCCCGCCACAGGGTGGATCCTACAATGAGCAGTTCTTC. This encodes CASSPPQGGSYNEQFF.

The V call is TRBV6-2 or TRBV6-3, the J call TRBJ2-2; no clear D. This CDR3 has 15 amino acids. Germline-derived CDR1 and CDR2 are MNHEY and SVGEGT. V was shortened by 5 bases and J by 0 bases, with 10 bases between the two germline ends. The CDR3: CASSPRRANTGELFF. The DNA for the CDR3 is TGTGCCAGCAGTCCCCGTCGTGCGAACACCGGGGAGCTGTTTTTT.

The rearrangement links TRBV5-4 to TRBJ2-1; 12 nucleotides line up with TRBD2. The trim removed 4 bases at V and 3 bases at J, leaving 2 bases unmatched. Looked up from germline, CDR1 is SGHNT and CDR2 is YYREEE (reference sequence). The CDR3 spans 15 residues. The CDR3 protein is CASSPGLAGYNEQFF. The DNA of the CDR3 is TGTGCCAGCAGCCCGGGACTAGCGGGCTACAATGAGCAGTTCTTC.

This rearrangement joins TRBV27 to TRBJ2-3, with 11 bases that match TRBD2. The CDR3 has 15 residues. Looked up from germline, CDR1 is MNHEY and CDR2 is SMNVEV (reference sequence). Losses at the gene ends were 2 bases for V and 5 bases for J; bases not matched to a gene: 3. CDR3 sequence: CASSLLAGGIDTQYF. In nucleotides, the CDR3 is TGTGCCAGCAGTTTACTAGCGGGAGGTATAGATACGCAGTATTTT.

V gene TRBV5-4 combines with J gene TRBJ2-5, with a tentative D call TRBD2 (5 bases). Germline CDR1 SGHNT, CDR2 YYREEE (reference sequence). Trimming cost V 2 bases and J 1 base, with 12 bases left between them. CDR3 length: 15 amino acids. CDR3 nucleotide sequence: TGTGCCAGCAGCTTTACTGCTAGCCGCCAAGAGACCCAGTACTTC. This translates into CASSFTASRQETQYF.

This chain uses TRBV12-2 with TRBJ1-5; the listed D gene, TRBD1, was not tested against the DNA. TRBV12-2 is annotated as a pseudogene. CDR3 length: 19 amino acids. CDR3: CASRLLTGRQGTFAQPQHF. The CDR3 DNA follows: TGTGCAAGTCGCCTCCTCACGGGCCGTCAGGGGACGTTCGCTCAGCCCCAGCATTTT.

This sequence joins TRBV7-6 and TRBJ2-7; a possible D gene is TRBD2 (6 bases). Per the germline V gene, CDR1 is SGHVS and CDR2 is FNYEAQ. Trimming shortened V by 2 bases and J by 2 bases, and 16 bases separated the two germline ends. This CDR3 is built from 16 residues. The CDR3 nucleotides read TGTGCCAGCAGCTTAAACCCCGGCGGGACGACCTACGAGCAGTACTTC. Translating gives CASSLNPGGTTYEQYF.

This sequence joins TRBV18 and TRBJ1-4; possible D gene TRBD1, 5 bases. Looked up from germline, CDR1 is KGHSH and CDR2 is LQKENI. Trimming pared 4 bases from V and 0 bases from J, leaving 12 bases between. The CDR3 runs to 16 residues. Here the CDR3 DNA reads TGTGCCAGCTCACGGGGCACGGCCGCAACTAATGAAAAACTGTTTTTT. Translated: CASSRGTAATNEKLFF.

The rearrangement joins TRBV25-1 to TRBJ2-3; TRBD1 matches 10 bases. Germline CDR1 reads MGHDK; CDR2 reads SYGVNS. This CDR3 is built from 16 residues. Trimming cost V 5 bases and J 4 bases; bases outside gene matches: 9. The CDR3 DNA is TGTGCCAGCAGTCCTCACAGACAGGGGGCCGCAGATACGCAGTATTTT. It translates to CASSPHRQGAADTQYF.

CDR3 DNA: TGTGCCACCAGCGGAACAGGGGGCGGGAGCAATCAGCCCCAGCATTTT. Translating it yields CATSGTGGGSNQPQHF. This chain connects TRBV15 to TRBJ1-5, with TRBD1 identical over 9 bases. The CDR3 consists of 16 residues. Germline V gene lookup returns CDR1 LNHNV and CDR2 YYDKDF (reference sequence). Losses at the gene ends were 5 bases for V and 1 base for J; bases not matched to a gene: 6.

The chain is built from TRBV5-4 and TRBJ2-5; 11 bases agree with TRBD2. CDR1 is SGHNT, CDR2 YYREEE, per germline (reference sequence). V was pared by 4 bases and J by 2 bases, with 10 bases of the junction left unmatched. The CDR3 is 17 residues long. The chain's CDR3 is CASSVGLAAPKQETQYF. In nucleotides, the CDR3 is TGTGCCAGCAGCGTGGGACTAGCGGCCCCAAAACAAGAGACCCAGTACTTC.

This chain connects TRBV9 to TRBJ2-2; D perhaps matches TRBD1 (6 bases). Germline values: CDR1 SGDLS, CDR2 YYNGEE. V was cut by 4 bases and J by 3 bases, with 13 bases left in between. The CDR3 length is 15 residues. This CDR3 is CASSPRGRDTGELFF. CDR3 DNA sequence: TGTGCCAGCAGCCCCAGGGGCCGGGACACCGGGGAGCTGTTTTTT.

CDR3 residues: CASSLEIRGNEQYF. CDR3 DNA: TGTGCCAGCAGCTTAGAAATTCGGGGGAACGAGCAGTACTTC. The genes are TRBV7-9 and TRBJ2-7; the D gene is possibly TRBD2 (6 bases). The CDR3 is 14 amino acids. The germline V gene has CDR1 SEHNR and CDR2 FQNEAQ (reference sequence). With 1 base removed from V and 5 bases from J, the gap between germline ends came to 12 bases.

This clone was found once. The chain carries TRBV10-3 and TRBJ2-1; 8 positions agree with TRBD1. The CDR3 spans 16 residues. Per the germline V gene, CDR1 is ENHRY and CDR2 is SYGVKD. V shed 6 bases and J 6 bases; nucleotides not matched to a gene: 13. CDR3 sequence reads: CAISRQGTASANEQFF. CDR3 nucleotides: TGTGCCATCAGCCGACAGGGGACGGCGAGCGCCAATGAGCAGTTCTTC.

CDR3 sequence: CASSYTSGRAPETQYF. CDR3 coding DNA: TGCGCCAGCAGTTACACTAGCGGGAGGGCCCCAGAGACCCAGTACTTC. The rearrangement uses TRBV5-1 and TRBJ2-5; 13 nucleotides match TRBD2. The CDR3 sequence is 16 residues long. J was trimmed by 4 bases and V by 5 bases; bases with no gene match: 8. CDR1 and CDR2 from the germline V gene are SGHRS and YFSETQ.

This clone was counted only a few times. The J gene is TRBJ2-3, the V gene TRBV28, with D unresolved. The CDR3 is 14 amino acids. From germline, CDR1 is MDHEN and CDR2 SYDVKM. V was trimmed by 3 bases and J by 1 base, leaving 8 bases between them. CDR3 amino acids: CASSFLSGTDTQYF. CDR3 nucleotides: TGTGCCAGCAGTTTTCTCTCGGGCACAGATACGCAGTATTTT. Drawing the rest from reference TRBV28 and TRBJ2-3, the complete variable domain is DVKVTQSSRYLVKRTGEKVFLECVQDMDHENMFWYRQDPGLGLRLIYFSYDVKMKEKGDIPEGYSVSREKKERFSLILESASTNQTSMYLCASSFLSGTDTQYFGPGTRLTVL.

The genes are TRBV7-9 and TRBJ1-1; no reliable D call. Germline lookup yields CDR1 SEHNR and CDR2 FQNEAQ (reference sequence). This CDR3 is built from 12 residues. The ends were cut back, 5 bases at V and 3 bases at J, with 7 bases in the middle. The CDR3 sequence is CASSLEYTEAFF. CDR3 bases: TGTGCCAGCAGCCTCGAGTACACTGAAGCTTTCTTT.

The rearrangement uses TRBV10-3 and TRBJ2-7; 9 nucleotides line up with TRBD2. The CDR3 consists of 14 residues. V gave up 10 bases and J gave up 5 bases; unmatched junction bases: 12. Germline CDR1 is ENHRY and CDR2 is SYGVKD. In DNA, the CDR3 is TGTGCCACCAGAGCGGCGGGAGGGGAAAACGAGCAGTACTTC. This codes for CATRAAGGENEQYF.